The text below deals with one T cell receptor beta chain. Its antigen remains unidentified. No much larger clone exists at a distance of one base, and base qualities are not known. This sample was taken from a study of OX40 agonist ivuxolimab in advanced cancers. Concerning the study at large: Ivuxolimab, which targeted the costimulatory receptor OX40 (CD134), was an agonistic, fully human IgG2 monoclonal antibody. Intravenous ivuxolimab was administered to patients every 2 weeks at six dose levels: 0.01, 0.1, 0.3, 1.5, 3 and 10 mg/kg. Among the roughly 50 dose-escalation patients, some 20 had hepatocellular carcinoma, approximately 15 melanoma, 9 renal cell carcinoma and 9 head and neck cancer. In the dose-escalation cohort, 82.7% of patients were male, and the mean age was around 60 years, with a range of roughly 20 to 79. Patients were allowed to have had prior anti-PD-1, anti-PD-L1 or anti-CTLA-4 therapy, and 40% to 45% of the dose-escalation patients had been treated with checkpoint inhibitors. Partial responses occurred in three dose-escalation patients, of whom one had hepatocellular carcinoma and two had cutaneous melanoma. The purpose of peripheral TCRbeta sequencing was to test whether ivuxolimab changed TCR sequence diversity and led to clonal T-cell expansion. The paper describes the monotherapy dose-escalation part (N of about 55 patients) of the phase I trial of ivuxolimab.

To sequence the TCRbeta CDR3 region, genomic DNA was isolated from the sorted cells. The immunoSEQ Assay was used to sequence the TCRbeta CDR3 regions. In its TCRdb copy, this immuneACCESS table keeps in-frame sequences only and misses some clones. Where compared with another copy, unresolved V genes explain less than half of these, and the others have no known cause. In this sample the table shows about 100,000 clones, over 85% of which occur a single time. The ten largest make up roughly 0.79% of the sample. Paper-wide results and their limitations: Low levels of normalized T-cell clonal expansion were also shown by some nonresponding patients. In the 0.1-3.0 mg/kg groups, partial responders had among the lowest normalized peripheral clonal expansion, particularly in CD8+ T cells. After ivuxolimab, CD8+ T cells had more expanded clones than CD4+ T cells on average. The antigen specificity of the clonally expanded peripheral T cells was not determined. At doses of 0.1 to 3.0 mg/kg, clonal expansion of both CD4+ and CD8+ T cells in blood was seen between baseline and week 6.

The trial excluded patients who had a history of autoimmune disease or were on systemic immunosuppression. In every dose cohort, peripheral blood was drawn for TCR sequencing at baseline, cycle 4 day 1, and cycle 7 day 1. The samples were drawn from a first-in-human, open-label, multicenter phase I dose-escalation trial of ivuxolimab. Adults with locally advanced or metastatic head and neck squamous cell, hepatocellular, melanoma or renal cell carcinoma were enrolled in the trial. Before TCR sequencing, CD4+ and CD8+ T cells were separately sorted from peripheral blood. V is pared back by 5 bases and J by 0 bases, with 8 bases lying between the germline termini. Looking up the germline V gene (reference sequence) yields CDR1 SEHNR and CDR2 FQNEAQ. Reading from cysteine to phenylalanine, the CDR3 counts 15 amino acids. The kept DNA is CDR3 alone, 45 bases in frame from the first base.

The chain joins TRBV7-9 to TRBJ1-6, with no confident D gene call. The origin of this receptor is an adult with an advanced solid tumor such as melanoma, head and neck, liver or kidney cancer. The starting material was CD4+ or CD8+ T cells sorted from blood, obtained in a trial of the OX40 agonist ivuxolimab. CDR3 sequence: CASSQTVSYNSPLHF. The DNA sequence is TGTGCCAGCAGCCAGACGGTCTCCTATAATTCACCCCTCCACTTT.